A selection of T cell receptor beta chains follows, all from one sample in a study of cytomegalovirus exposure and HLA in healthy donors. The method was immunoSEQ multiplex PCR; TCRdb's version includes in-frame clones alone and lacks a portion of them. The sample lists roughly 56,000 clones, around 94% occurring once. Sequenced input: PBMCs. The source of these receptors is a man younger than 35 in good health and CMV-seronegative. Each CDR3 is given with its conserved first and last residue. D genes are given only for firm matches. Clone size is given for some rows only: seen once, a few or many times, or a class if the clone is expanded.

v_call	j_call	d_call	clone_size	cdr3_nt	cdr3_aa
TRBV29-1	TRBJ1-4	-	-	TGCAGCGGGGGGGAAGCTAATGAAAAACTGTTTTTT	CSGGEANEKLFF
TRBV19	TRBJ1-1	-	-	TGTGCCAGTAGTGCGGGACTCTCGAACACTGAAGCTTTCTTT	CASSAGLSNTEAFF
TRBV19	TRBJ2-1	-	once	TGTGCCAGTAGTATAGCGTCCTACAATGAGCAGTTCTTC	CASSIASYNEQFF
TRBV7-3	TRBJ2-1	TRBD2	-	TGTGCCAGCAGCCCCATAGCGGGAGCCTCTTACAATGAGCAGTTCTTC	CASSPIAGASYNEQFF
TRBV5-1	TRBJ2-5	-	-	TGCGCCAGCAGCTCGGGCCACAGGGAAGAGACCCAGTACTTC	CASSSGHREETQYF
TRBV5-6	TRBJ2-5	-	once	TGTGCCAGCAGCTCCATCCTCCTCAGGACGGGACAAGAGACCCAGTACTTC	CASSSILLRTGQETQYF
TRBV5-5	TRBJ1-1	TRBD1	once	TGTGCCAGCAGCGGAGAGTTATGGACAGGGACTGAAGCTTTCTTT	CASSGELWTGTEAFF
TRBV4-3	TRBJ1-3	-	once	TGCGCCAGCAGCCAAGATTGGACGGACAAGGGGGGAAACACCATATATTTT	CASSQDWTDKGGNTIYF
TRBV25-1	TRBJ1-2	-	-	TGTGCCAGCCTAGACAGCCTGGGCTACACCTTC	CASLDSLGYTF
TRBV29-1	TRBJ2-1	TRBD1	-	TGCAGCGGACTTCACCGGGACAGGGGGCTTCAGCGGCCCCCGTACAATGAGCAGTTCTTC	CSGLHRDRGLQRPPYNEQFF
TRBV7-2	TRBJ2-7	TRBD1	few	TGTGCCAGCAGCAGTCGGACAGGGGGCAGATACGAGCAGTACTTC	CASSSRTGGRYEQYF
TRBV29-1	TRBJ1-2	-	-	TGCAGCGCCTGGGGAGACTATGGCTACACCTTC	CSAWGDYGYTF
TRBV5-6	TRBJ1-2	-	-	TGTGCCAGCAGCTTGGACACTAACTATGGCTACACCTTC	CASSLDTNYGYTF
TRBV5-1	TRBJ2-7	TRBD2	once	TGCGCCAGCAGCTTGGCCCCGGGACTAGCGGGAGCCCACGAGCAGTACTTC	CASSLAPGLAGAHEQYF
TRBV10-2	TRBJ2-5	TRBD2	-	TGCGCCAGCAGTTGGGGGGGCCAAGAGACCCAGTACTTC	CASSWGGQETQYF
TRBV6-5	TRBJ2-5	-	-	TGTGCCAGCAGTTACGGGGCGACCCAGTACTTC	CASSYGATQYF
TRBV6-5	TRBJ2-7	TRBD2	once	TGTGCCAGCAGGAGGGCGGGGGCCTACGAGCAGTACTTC	CASRRAGAYEQYF
TRBV7-9	TRBJ2-7	-	-	TGTGCCAGCAGCTTAGTACGCGTGGGAGTTATTTACGAGCAGTACTTC	CASSLVRVGVIYEQYF
TRBV6-6	TRBJ2-1	-	-	TGTGCCAGCAGTTCCCACAATGGATGGCGGGAGCAGTTCTTC	CASSSHNGWREQFF
TRBV18	TRBJ2-3	TRBD2	-	TGTGCCAGCACCTTGGGAGGGCCTGAGAGAGATACGCAGTATTTT	CASTLGGPERDTQYF
TRBV2	TRBJ2-2	TRBD2	once	TGTGCCAGCAGGGGGAGGGCTTCGGGTACCGGGGAGCTGTTTTTT	CASRGRASGTGELFF
TRBV18	TRBJ2-5	TRBD1	-	TGTGCCAGCTCACAAGACAGGGGGCTGGGAGAGACCCAGTACTTC	CASSQDRGLGETQYF
TRBV16	TRBJ2-1	TRBD2	-	TGTGCCAGCAGCCCTCTTTCGAGCGGGAGGGCCAATCCCTCCAATGAGCAGTTCTTC	CASSPLSSGRANPSNEQFF
TRBV11-1	TRBJ1-2	-	-	TGTGCCAGCAGCTTAGGGGCCGACAGGATTAACTATGGCTACACCTTC	CASSLGADRINYGYTF
TRBV12-5	TRBJ2-1	TRBD2	-	TGTGCTAGTGGTTTGATGGGACTAGCGGGCGATGAGCAGTTCTTC	CASGLMGLAGDEQFF
TRBV6-4	TRBJ1-2	-	few	TGTGCCAGCAGTGACCGCTGGACAGCAAACTATGGCTACACCTTC	CASSDRWTANYGYTF
TRBV21-1	TRBJ1-2	-	-	TGTGCCAGCAGCAAAGATCCCGGAGGGCAGAATGGCTACACCTTC	CASSKDPGGQNGYTF
TRBV5-4	TRBJ2-3	-	-	TGTGCCAGCACTAAAGGGGTGACAGATACGCAGTATTTT	CASTKGVTDTQYF
TRBV6-5	TRBJ1-2	-	-	TGTGCCAGCAGTTACTGGTCAGACTCTAACTATGGCTACACCTTC	CASSYWSDSNYGYTF
TRBV11-1	TRBJ2-2	-	-	TGTGCCAGCAGCTTAATGGGCCTACCGGACACCGGGGAGCTGTTTTTT	CASSLMGLPDTGELFF
TRBV19	TRBJ1-2	TRBD1	-	TGTGCCAGTAGTACTACCGGGACAGGGGCTCGGAAAGGCTACACCTTC	CASSTTGTGARKGYTF
TRBV7-9	TRBJ2-1	TRBD2	-	TGTGCCTCTAGGGGAGGGAGTGGCAATGAGCAGTTCTTC	CASRGGSGNEQFF
TRBV5-1	TRBJ1-1	TRBD1	-	TGCGCCAGCAGCCGCGGACAGGGGAACACTGAAGCTTTCTTT	CASSRGQGNTEAFF
TRBV19	TRBJ2-4	TRBD1	-	TGTGCCACGGAGGACAGGCAGAACATTCAGTACTTC	CATEDRQNIQYF
TRBV7-3	TRBJ2-1	TRBD2	-	TGTGCCAGCAGTTTAAGCGGGACCGACCTACAGTATGAGCAGTTCTTC	CASSLSGTDLQYEQFF
TRBV28	TRBJ1-2	TRBD1	-	TGTGCCAGCAGTGGCGACAGGGGCGTGGGGGAGGATGGCTACACCTTC	CASSGDRGVGEDGYTF
TRBV4-3	TRBJ1-2	TRBD1	-	TGCGCCAGCAGCCACGGGACAGGGTTGGGCTACACCTTC	CASSHGTGLGYTF
TRBV9	TRBJ1-1	-	-	TGTGCCAGCAGCGTAGGCCCAGTCAACACTGAAGCTTTCTTT	CASSVGPVNTEAFF
TRBV29-1	TRBJ2-1	TRBD1	-	TGCAGCGCTGTCGCCGGGACAGCTATCACCTACAATGAGCAGTTCTTC	CSAVAGTAITYNEQFF
TRBV7-7	TRBJ2-5	-	-	TGTGCCAGCAGCTCTGGCCGTGGAGAGACCCAGTACTTC	CASSSGRGETQYF
TRBV21-1	TRBJ2-5	-	-	TGTGCCAGCAGCAAAGGGGACACGCGACCCTCGTACCAAGAGACCCAGTACTTC	CASSKGDTRPSYQETQYF
TRBV12-5	TRBJ2-1	TRBD2	-	TGTGCTAGTACGTCTAGCGGATACAATGAGCAGTTCTTC	CASTSSGYNEQFF
TRBV6-6	TRBJ2-5	TRBD2	once	TGTGCCAGCACCCTGACTAGCGCCCAAGAGACCCAGTACTTC	CASTLTSAQETQYF
TRBV7-2	TRBJ2-3	TRBD2	-	TGTGCCAGCAGCTTAGCCCCCCTAGCGGGAGAAGCAGATACGCAGTATTTT	CASSLAPLAGEADTQYF
TRBV14	TRBJ2-1	TRBD1	-	TGTGCCAGCAGCCAAGACGCCAGGGGGCCTGAGCAGTTCTTC	CASSQDARGPEQFF
TRBV28	TRBJ1-1	-	once	TGTGCCAGCAGTTTAACACAGGGAGCGAACACTGAAGCTTTCTTT	CASSLTQGANTEAFF
TRBV6-1	TRBJ1-1	TRBD1	-	TGTGCCAGCAGTCTGGCGGGACAGGGGGGCACTGAAGCTTTCTTT	CASSLAGQGGTEAFF
TRBV11-3	TRBJ2-1	-	-	TGTGCCAGCAGCCGTAGTCTGCTCAATGAGCAGTTCTTC	CASSRSLLNEQFF
TRBV18	TRBJ2-6	TRBD2	once	TGTGCCAGCTCACTACTACCCCAGCGGGGCGCTGGGGCCAACGTCCTGACTTTC	CASSLLPQRGAGANVLTF
TRBV10-1	TRBJ1-1	-	-	TGCGCCATCCTCCTTAGTCTTGAAGCTTTCTTT	CAILLSLEAFF
TRBV5-1	TRBJ2-3	TRBD2	-	TGCGCCAGCAGCTTGCAGCGGGACACAGATACGCAGTATTTT	CASSLQRDTDTQYF
TRBV6-6	TRBJ2-7	TRBD1	once	TGTGCCAGCAGGCCCCGGGACAGGTCCTACGAGCAGTACTTC	CASRPRDRSYEQYF
TRBV27	TRBJ2-1	TRBD2	once	TGTGCCAGCAGTCCGACTAGCTACCTCAATGAGCAGTTCTTC	CASSPTSYLNEQFF